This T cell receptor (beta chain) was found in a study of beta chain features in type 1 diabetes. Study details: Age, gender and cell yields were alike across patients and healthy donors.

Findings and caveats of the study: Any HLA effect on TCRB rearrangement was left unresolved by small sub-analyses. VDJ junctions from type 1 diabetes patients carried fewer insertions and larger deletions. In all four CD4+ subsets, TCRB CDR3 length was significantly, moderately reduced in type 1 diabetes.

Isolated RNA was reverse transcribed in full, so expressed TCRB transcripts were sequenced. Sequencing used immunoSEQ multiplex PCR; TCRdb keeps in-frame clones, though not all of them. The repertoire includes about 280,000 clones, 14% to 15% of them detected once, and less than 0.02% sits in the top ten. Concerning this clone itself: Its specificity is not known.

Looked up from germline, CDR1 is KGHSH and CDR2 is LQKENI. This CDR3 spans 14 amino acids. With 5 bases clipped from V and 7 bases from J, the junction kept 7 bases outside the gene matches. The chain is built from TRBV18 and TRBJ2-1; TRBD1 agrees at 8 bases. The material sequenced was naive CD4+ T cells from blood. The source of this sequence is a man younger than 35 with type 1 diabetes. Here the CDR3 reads CASSSRTGMNEQFF. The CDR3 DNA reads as TGTGCCAGCTCATCGAGGACAGGGATGAATGAGCAGTTCTTC.